This T cell receptor beta chain was captured in a study of beta chain features in type 1 diabetes. The study, taken as a whole, reports: Short templates might get an advantage during PCR, and this would be equal in patients and controls. Any role of HLA type in TCRB rearrangement remained unresolved here.

To note about this clone: Its antigen is not known.

CD4+ naive, central memory, regulatory and stem cell-like memory cells were sorted via CD45RO/CCR7/CD25/CD127/CD95/CD27. The authors reverse transcribed all of the isolated RNA, so sequencing captured expressed TCRB transcripts. TCRdb keeps only in-frame clones here, not all; method: immunoSEQ multiplex PCR. The data contain around 250,000 clones, about 63% of them singletons. Germline V gene data show CDR1 as LGHNA and CDR2 as YNFKEQ. The CDR3 loop spans 14 amino acids. V was pared by 0 bases and J by 2 bases, with 6 bases between. The specimen was naive CD4+ T cells from blood. The sequence was collected from a man aged 25-45 years in good health. This chain joins TRBV4-2 and TRBJ2-3; D is undetermined. CDR3 DNA: TGTGCCAGCAGCCAAGATCGGTTCACAGATACGCAGTATTTT. Translating gives CASSQDRFTDTQYF.